This entry is about one TCR beta chain. The CDR3 is 15 amino acids. V was cut by 3 bases and J by 4 bases, with 15 bases left in between. In germline, CDR1 is SNHLY, CDR2 FYNNEI. This specimen comes from a study of control samples from healthy donors and cancer patients. The data were produced by immunoSEQ multiplex PCR, yet TCRdb's version contains in-frame clones alone and is incomplete. The top ten clones hold over 3% of a sample with about 94,000 clones, approximately 90% of them seen once. The TCR originated in a woman under 30 in good health. Sequenced: blood. The chain links TRBV2 to TRBJ1-2; D is perhaps TRBD1 (6 bases). The CDR3 reads CASSEARSGVYGYTF. CDR3 in DNA: TGTGCCAGCAGTGAGGCGAGGTCAGGGGTCTATGGCTACACCTTC.